Following are 18 T cell receptor beta chains from one sample sequenced in a study of blood T cells in healthy people across ages. PCR was performed a second time for about 7 to 12 cycles using a sample-barcoded 5' primer and a J-beta primer mix. In TCRdb, the 5' RACE reads were re-called with MiXCR into one record per CDR3 protein. The table has hundreds of thousands of distinct CDR3 sequences, around 45% seen once. The sequencing sample was made of blood. Receptors originate from an older man in good health.

In this sample, this clonotype turned up a few times. The chain couples TRBV27 to TRBJ2-5; perhaps TRBD1 as D (6 bases). This CDR3 has 14 residues. Germline V gene sequence: CDR1 MNHEY, CDR2 SMNVEV (reference sequence). With 2 bases removed from V and 4 bases from J, the gap between germline ends came to 11 bases. The CDR3 protein is CASSLRRGGETQYF. CDR3 in DNA: TGTGCCAGCAGTTTAAGACGAGGGGGAGAGACCCAGTACTTC.

As concerns this clonotype: One end of the junction varies from germline; a read error may be responsible. The chain links TRBV12-3 or TRBV12-4 to TRBJ1-2; 10 bases agree with TRBD1. The CDR3 contains 16 residues. The CDR3 is CASSPAGQGWNYDYTF. CDR3 nucleotides: TGTGCCAGCAGTCCAGCGGGACAGGGGTGGAACTATGACTACACCTTC.

Concerning this clonotype: One end of the junction varies from germline; a read error may be responsible. The V call is TRBV12-5, the J call TRBJ2-5, with TRBD1 matching over 7 bases. The CDR3 runs 15 residues. CDR1 LGHNT and CDR2 FRNRAP come from the germline V gene. The CDR3 nucleotides are TGTGCTAGTGGTTATGACAGGGCTATCCAAGAGGCCCAGTACTTC. It specifies CASGYDRAIQEAQYF.

On this clonotype itself: A read error may be the cause here, since a much bigger clone is one base away. CDR3 DNA sequence: TGTGCCAGCAGCCCCGGACTAGCGGGGCCCTACGAGCAGTTCTTC. This gives the protein CASSPGLAGPYEQFF. J is TRBJ2-1 and V is TRBV7-2; the match to TRBD2 covers 12 bases. Trimming removed 5 bases from V and 10 bases from J; junction bases left unmatched: 9. The germline CDR1 and CDR2 sequences are SGHTA and FQGNSA. CDR3 length equals 15 residues.

The chain couples TRBV29-1 to TRBJ1-2; 8 bases fit TRBD1. After removal of 3 bases from V and 5 bases from J, the junction contained 17 bases not matched to a gene. CDR1 and CDR2 from the germline V gene are SQVTM and ANQGSEA. CDR3 length: 17 residues. The CDR3 sequence is CSVDFAQGALGLYGYTF. CDR3 nucleotides: TGCAGCGTTGATTTTGCGCAGGGGGCGTTGGGGTTGTATGGCTACACCTTC.

CDR3 region: CASGSLAGGSTDTQYF. CDR3 nucleotide sequence: TGTGCCAGCGGGTCCCTAGCGGGGGGAAGCACAGATACGCAGTATTTT. The genes are TRBV7-2 and TRBJ2-3; 11 bases fit TRBD2. The CDR3 totals 16 residues. V was clipped by 8 bases and J by 0 bases; unmatched bases: 7. Germline CDR1 SGHTA, CDR2 FQGNSA.

The chain employs TRBV6-2 or TRBV6-3 and TRBJ2-4; 7 nucleotides agree with TRBD1. The J call may be incorrect, as the DNA end agrees better with TRBJ2-7. The CDR3 has 15 amino acids. CDR1 and CDR2 from the germline V gene are MNHEY and SVGEGT. CDR3 protein: CASSTRQGRTHEQYF. For the CDR3, the DNA is TGTGCCAGCAGTACTAGACAGGGAAGGACCCACGAGCAGTACTTC.

In its sample, this clonotype was seen a few times. A read error may account for a junction end that differs from germline. The chain has TRBV27 and TRBJ2-3; D may be TRBD2 (5 bases). Germline-derived CDR1 and CDR2 are MNHEY and SMNVEV (reference sequence). The CDR3 sequence is 12 residues long. In DNA form, the CDR3 reads TGTGCCAGCAGTTTTCTAGCAGACACGCAGTATTTT. Residues: CASSFLADTQYF.

This clonotype was recorded a few times. The J gene is TRBJ2-1, the V gene TRBV29-1, with 7 bases fitting TRBD1. This CDR3 is 12 amino acids long. The V gene's germline CDR1 is SQVTM and CDR2 ANQGSEA. V trimming: 5 bases; J trimming: 6 bases; junction bases outside the gene matches: 4. CDR3 nucleotides: TGCAGCGTTCGGACAGGTTTCAATGAGCAGTTCTTC. Translating gives CSVRTGFNEQFF.

The gene calls are TRBV4-2 and TRBJ1-1; TRBD1 is a possible D gene (6 bases). Trimming cost V 4 bases and J 6 bases, with 15 bases left between them. Germline V gene data show CDR1 as LGHNA and CDR2 as YNFKEQ. The CDR3 extends over 14 amino acids. For the CDR3, the DNA is TGTGCCAGCAGCCTCCTAGGGGGGGACCCTGAAGCTTTCTTT. Its translation is CASSLLGGDPEAFF.

This clonotype was found a few times. V and J are TRBV4-3 and TRBJ2-7; D might be TRBD1 (6 bases). CDR1 and CDR2 from the germline V gene are LGHNA and YSLEER. V was cut by 2 bases and J by 0 bases, with 11 bases left in between. This CDR3 has 15 residues. The chain's CDR3 is CASSQIGTSSYEQYF. The CDR3 DNA reads as TGCGCCAGCAGCCAAATCGGGACAAGCTCCTACGAGCAGTACTTC.

CDR3 sequence: CSARDRTSNEQFF. DNA for the CDR3: TGCAGTGCTAGAGACAGGACTAGCAATGAGCAGTTCTTC. The chain combines TRBV20-1 with TRBJ2-1; TRBD2 agrees at 7 bases. The CDR3 totals 13 residues. CDR1 is DFQATT, CDR2 SNEGSKA, per germline (reference sequence). V was clipped by 0 bases and J by 6 bases; unmatched bases: 2.

In this sample, this clonotype turned up a few times. The rearrangement links TRBV29-1 to TRBJ1-1; TRBD1 agrees at 7 bases. The CDR3 covers 14 residues. V was pared by 6 bases and J by 2 bases, with 9 bases of the junction left unmatched. Germline CDR1 is SQVTM and CDR2 is ANQGSEA. This CDR3 is CSVATGTVNTEAFF. The CDR3 coding sequence is TGCAGCGTGGCCACCGGGACAGTCAACACTGAAGCTTTCTTT.

V and J are TRBV12-3 or TRBV12-4 and TRBJ2-5; no clear D gene. The CDR3 loop spans 13 amino acids. Trimming cost V 7 bases and J 2 bases, with 11 bases left between them. The CDR3 coding sequence is TGTGCCAGCACTTTCGGGCGACAAGAGACCCAGTACTTC. Its translation is CASTFGRQETQYF.

The rearrangement links TRBV12-3 or TRBV12-4 to TRBJ2-1; D unresolved. Trimming stripped 2 bases from V and 8 bases from J, with 4 bases between. The CDR3 contains 11 residues. CDR3 DNA sequence: TGTGCCAGCAGTTTACAGCATGAGCAGTTCTTC. Protein: CASSLQHEQFF.

The gene calls are TRBV7-2 and TRBJ2-3; 11 bases match TRBD1. Germline CDR1 and CDR2: SGHTA and FQGNSA. The ends lost 7 bases at V and 1 base at J; junction bases unmatched: 10. The CDR3 extends over 17 amino acids. DNA of the CDR3: TGTGCCAGCATCCCTCCTCGGGACAGGGGGGGCACAGATACGCAGTATTTT. This translates into CASIPPRDRGGTDTQYF. Combining the CDR3 with reference TRBV7-2 and TRBJ2-3 gives the whole variable domain GAGVSQSPSNKVTEKGKDVELRCDPISGHTALYWYRQSLGQGLEFLIYFQGNSAPDKSGLPSDRFSAERTGGSVSTLTIQRTQQEDSAVYLCASIPPRDRGGTDTQYFGPGTRLTVL.

This chain connects TRBV18 to TRBJ2-7; D remains unclear. The CDR3 extends over 14 amino acids. Between the trimmed V and J ends, which lost 5 bases and 2 bases, there was a span of 13 bases. Germline V gene lookup returns CDR1 KGHSH and CDR2 LQKENI. The CDR3 coding sequence is TGTGCCAGCTCATCTCTCCTCGACCCCTACGAGCAGTACTTC. It is translated as CASSSLLDPYEQYF.

This clonotype has at least ten counts. This rearrangement joins TRBV29-1 to TRBJ2-5, with TRBD2 identical over 12 bases. Trimming at V came to 3 bases and at J to 4 bases, leaving 9 bases not matched to a gene. Germline V gene data show CDR1 as SQVTM and CDR2 as ANQGSEA. There are 16 residues in the CDR3. Written as DNA, the CDR3 is TGCAGCGTTGAGGGTTGGGCTAGCGGGAGGGTAGAGACCCAGTACTTC. Its protein is CSVEGWASGRVETQYF.